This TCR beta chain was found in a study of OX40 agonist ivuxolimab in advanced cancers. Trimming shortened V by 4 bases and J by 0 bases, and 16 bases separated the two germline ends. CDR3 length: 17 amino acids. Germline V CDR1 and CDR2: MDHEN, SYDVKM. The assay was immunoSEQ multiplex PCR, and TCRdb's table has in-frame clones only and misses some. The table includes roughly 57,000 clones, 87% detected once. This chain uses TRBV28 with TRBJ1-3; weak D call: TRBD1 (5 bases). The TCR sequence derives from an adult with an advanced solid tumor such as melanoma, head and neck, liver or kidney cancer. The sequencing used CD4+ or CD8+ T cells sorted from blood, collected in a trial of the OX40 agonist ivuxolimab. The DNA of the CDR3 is TGTGCCAGCAGTTCCCCCAGGGTCCATTTCTCTGGAAACACCATATATTTT. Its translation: CASSSPRVHFSGNTIYF.